This entry lists 19 T cell receptor beta chains sequenced from one sample in a study of cytomegalovirus exposure and HLA in healthy donors. It was with 60 Vbeta and 13 Jbeta primers that the PCR ran. Profiled with immunoSEQ multiplex PCR; TCRdb holds only in-frame clones, not every one. Seen here are some 150,000 clones, approximately 82% observed once, and the top ten hold about 1.6%. The specimen sequenced was PBMCs. Receptors originate from a male donor in good health and CMV-seronegative.

The CDR3 sequence is CASSLTGTSGLLNTDTQYF. Here the CDR3 DNA reads TGTGCCAGCTCACTGACCGGGACTAGCGGGCTCCTGAACACAGATACGCAGTATTTT. The V and J genes are TRBV18 and TRBJ2-3; 12 nucleotides agree with TRBD2. The CDR3 consists of 19 residues. V shed 4 bases and J 2 bases; nucleotides not matched to a gene: 13. Germline V lookup: CDR1 KGHSH, CDR2 LQKENI.

V gene TRBV10-3 combines with J gene TRBJ1-2; 10 positions agree with TRBD1. This CDR3 contains 14 residues. The V segment lost 0 bases and the J segment 8 bases; nucleotides outside the gene matches: 3. Looked up from germline, CDR1 is ENHRY and CDR2 is SYGVKD. In nucleotides, the CDR3 is TGTGCCATCAGTGAGTCGCGGACAGGGGGAGGCTACACCTTC. This codes for CAISESRTGGGYTF.

V gene TRBV6-4 combines with J gene TRBJ1-2, with D perhaps matching TRBD1 (5 bases). Trimming took off 4 bases at V and 4 bases at J, with 13 bases between the two ends. The CDR3 sequence is 14 residues long. The germline gives CDR1 MRHNA, CDR2 SNTAGT. The CDR3 bases are TGTGCCAGCAGTGTCAAGGAAGGGGCCTATGGCTACACCTTC. Translated, it gives CASSVKEGAYGYTF.

V usage is TRBV5-1 and J usage is TRBJ2-1, with 8 nucleotides matching TRBD1. The CDR3 consists of 15 residues. J gave up 4 bases and V 4 bases, and 7 bases lay outside the gene matches. Germline CDR1 is SGHRS and CDR2 is YFSETQ. In nucleotides, the CDR3 is TGCGCCAGCAGCACCGACAGGGGAGAGTACAATGAGCAGTTCTTC. It is translated as CASSTDRGEYNEQFF.

The CDR3 loop reads CASSPAAMNTEAFF. For the CDR3, the DNA is TGTGCCAGCTCACCGGCAGCGATGAACACTGAAGCTTTCTTT. The gene calls are TRBV18 and TRBJ1-1; unclear D gene. Germline V gene lookup returns CDR1 KGHSH and CDR2 LQKENI. This CDR3 is built from 14 residues. Trimming left V 3 bases short and J 0 bases short, with 8 bases between.

This chain links TRBV29-1 with TRBJ2-2, with D perhaps TRBD2 (6 bases). This CDR3 region has 14 residues. Germline V gives CDR1 SQVTM, CDR2 ANQGSEA. V was shortened by 7 bases and J by 0 bases, with 12 bases between the two germline ends. In DNA, the CDR3 is TGCAGCGCGGAGGGACTCGCGAACACCGGGGAGCTGTTTTTT. Translation gives CSAEGLANTGELFF.

This clone was counted once. V usage is TRBV29-1 and J usage is TRBJ2-3; TRBD2 aligns across 7 bases. V gave up 7 bases and J gave up 9 bases; unmatched junction bases: 7. Per the germline V gene, CDR1 is SQVTM and CDR2 is ANQGSEA. CDR3 length: 11 amino acids. The CDR3 nucleotides read TGCAGCGACAGACTAGCAGGGACGCAGTATTTT. Its translation is CSDRLAGTQYF.

The J gene is TRBJ2-2, the V gene TRBV5-8; 9 nucleotides agree with TRBD1. The CDR3 loop spans 20 amino acids. Germline lookup yields CDR1 SGHTS and CDR2 YDEGEE. V lost 6 bases to trimming and J lost 0 bases; unmatched junction nucleotides: 18. The CDR3 DNA is TGTGCCAGCAACGACCGGGACAGGGTCTTTAACCCTACGAACACCGGGGAGCTGTTTTTT. Encoded protein: CASNDRDRVFNPTNTGELFF.

The gene calls are TRBV7-8 and TRBJ1-2; D is unclear. This CDR3 comprises 14 residues. V was shortened by 3 bases and J by 1 base, with 9 bases between the two germline ends. Per germline, CDR1 SGHVS and CDR2 FQNEAQ. The CDR3 DNA reads as TGTGCCAGCAGCTTCGCCCGAGATAACTATGGCTACACCTTC. This encodes CASSFARDNYGYTF.

The chain combines TRBV18 with TRBJ1-5, with a tentative D call TRBD1 (6 bases). The CDR3 length is 14 residues. Looked up from germline, CDR1 is KGHSH and CDR2 is LQKENI. V dropped 2 bases and J dropped 3 bases, with 8 bases sitting between them. CDR3 nucleotides: TGTGCCAGCTCACCAGGGACACACAATCAGCCCCAGCATTTT. Protein product: CASSPGTHNQPQHF. Drawing the rest from reference TRBV18 and TRBJ1-5, the complete variable domain is NAGVMQNPRHLVRRRGQEARLRCSPMKGHSHVYWYRQLPEEGLKFMVYLQKENIIDESGMPKERFSAEFPKEGPSILRIQQVVRGDSAAYFCASSPGTHNQPQHFGDGTRLSIL.

This rearrangement joins TRBV19 to TRBJ2-1; maybe TRBD2 (6 bases). The germline gives CDR1 LNHDA, CDR2 SQIVND (reference sequence). Trimming shortened V by 3 bases and J by 0 bases, and 18 bases separated the two germline ends. The CDR3 extends over 18 amino acids. CDR3 amino acids: CASSIHKRALSSYNEQFF. The CDR3 nucleotides are TGTGCCAGTAGTATTCACAAGCGGGCCTTGAGCTCCTACAATGAGCAGTTCTTC.

The V and J genes are TRBV4-1 and TRBJ2-5; 9 bases are shared with TRBD1. The CDR3 covers 15 residues. CDR1 is MGHRA, CDR2 YSYEKL, per germline. The V segment lost 4 bases and the J segment 5 bases; nucleotides outside the gene matches: 8. For the CDR3, the DNA is TGCGCCAGCAGCCCACAACAGGGGGCTTGGGAGACCCAGTACTTC. Its translation: CASSPQQGAWETQYF.

This clone appeared once. The chain joins TRBV7-8 to TRBJ1-2; D ambiguous. CDR3 length equals 14 residues. V was pared by 5 bases and J by 1 base, with 11 bases between. CDR1 and CDR2 (germline): SGHVS, FQNEAQ. The CDR3 DNA reads as TGTGCCAGCAGCCCAATCACAGTTAACTATGGCTACACCTTC. Translating gives CASSPITVNYGYTF.

This rearrangement joins TRBV6-6 to TRBJ1-1; D is ambiguous. V shed 4 bases and J shed 3 bases, with 15 bases lying between them. Germline CDR1 is MNHNY and CDR2 is SVGAGI (reference sequence). This CDR3 contains 15 residues. CDR3 protein: CASSWKGWEDTEAFF. The DNA for the CDR3 is TGTGCCAGCAGTTGGAAGGGATGGGAGGACACTGAAGCTTTCTTT.

The chain carries TRBV2 and TRBJ2-5, with D possibly being TRBD2 (6 bases). The germline V gene has CDR1 SNHLY and CDR2 FYNNEI. The CDR3 length is 18 residues. V was shortened by 5 bases and J by 2 bases, with 24 bases between the two germline ends. CDR3 region: CASSTQGPRGTQQETQYF. DNA of the CDR3: TGTGCCAGCAGTACCCAGGGCCCTCGGGGGACTCAACAAGAGACCCAGTACTTC.

The genes are TRBV15 and TRBJ2-3, with D possibly matching TRBD2 (5 bases). Germline V gives CDR1 LNHNV, CDR2 YYDKDF (reference sequence). Trimming took 4 bases from V and 2 from J, leaving 16 bases between them. The CDR3 contains 16 residues. CDR3: CATSKGEGLSTDTQYF. The CDR3 nucleotides read TGTGCCACCAGCAAAGGAGAGGGATTATCCACAGATACGCAGTATTTT.

The rearrangement joins TRBV10-3 to TRBJ1-1, with a weak D call TRBD1 (6 bases). The CDR3 covers 16 residues. With 6 bases removed from V and 1 base from J, the gap between germline ends came to 18 bases. Germline V gene data show CDR1 as ENHRY and CDR2 as SYGVKD. CDR3 residues: CAIRRGLQGSNTEAFF. The CDR3 bases are TGTGCCATCAGGAGGGGCCTACAGGGTTCGAACACTGAAGCTTTCTTT.

For the CDR3, the DNA is TGTGCCACCAGCCCTACTAGCGGGATCAACGAGCAGTACTTC. Encoded protein: CATSPTSGINEQYF. The chain links TRBV15 to TRBJ2-7; the match to TRBD2 covers 10 bases. This CDR3 has 14 amino acids. V was clipped by 5 bases and J by 5 bases; unmatched bases: 6. Germline V CDR1 and CDR2: LNHNV, YYDKDF (reference sequence).

The rearrangement links TRBV7-7 to TRBJ2-5; 10 nucleotides align to TRBD2. Matching the DNA end better, TRBJ2-7 makes the J call doubtful. Germline CDR1 SSHAT, CDR2 FNYEAQ (reference sequence). CDR3 length: 16 residues. The CDR3 DNA sequence: TGTGCCAGCAGCTCGAACCCGGGACTAGCGTTACACGAGCAGTACTTC. Protein sequence: CASSSNPGLALHEQYF.